Detailed here is one T cell receptor beta chain. Its antigen is unidentified. The second PCR ran about 6 to 11 cycles with a sample-barcoded 5' primer and J-beta primers. One entry per CDR3 protein, called by TCRdb with MiXCR from the 5' RACE reads. The table has some 1 million distinct CDR3 sequences, 40% to 55% seen once. The data were obtained in a study of blood T cells in healthy people across ages. General study results and limits: When one million T cells were used, diversity estimates were thought to be underestimates. Any conclusive comparison of naive versus antigen-experienced cells was prevented by using unsorted PBMCs. Strongly correlated with naive T cell percentage was TCR beta diversity.

The germline V gene has CDR1 SGHAT and CDR2 FQNNGV. This CDR3 contains 17 residues. Deletions cut 1 base from V and 1 base from J, with 14 bases between. This clonotype originated in a woman aged 60-70 years in good health. Material for sequencing was blood. V usage is TRBV11-2 and J usage is TRBJ2-1, with a possible D match to TRBD2 (5 bases). The CDR3 coding sequence is TGTGCCAGCAGCTTAGGGGAGTTTGGAGGATCCTACAATGAGCAGTTCTTC. It specifies CASSLGEFGGSYNEQFF.